This is a list of T cell receptor beta chains from one sample in a study of T cell clones after liver transplantation. Measured with immunoSEQ multiplex PCR; TCRdb has only the in-frame clones, and not every one. In the table there are roughly 56,000 clones, about 67% of which are singletons. The sample consisted of CD4+ T cells from blood, taken roughly 56 months after liver transplant. These receptors came from a human patient who received a liver transplant. Some T cells could come from the graft donor. CDR3s include the opening cysteine and the closing phenylalanine or tryptophan. Each record gives: CDR3 protein, CDR3 DNA, J gene, D gene, V gene, clone size. The D gene is left open where the match is weak. Not every row has a clone size; where given, it reads once, few, many or a size class.

CASLIDRVTGEQYF,TGTGCCAGTTTAATTGACAGGGTAACAGGCGAGCAGTACTTC,TRBJ2-7,TRBD1,TRBV2,.
CANRQGLGNTEAFF,TGTGCCAACCGACAGGGGCTCGGTAACACTGAAGCTTTCTTT,TRBJ1-1,TRBD1,TRBV2,.
CASSLEGASSTEQYF,TGTGCCAGCAGCTTAGAGGGGGCCTCCAGTACCGAGCAGTACTTC,TRBJ2-7,TRBD1,TRBV7-2,.
CASSPFEGRGTDTQYF,TGTGCCAGCAGCCCTTTCGAGGGGAGGGGCACAGATACGCAGTATTTT,TRBJ2-3,TRBD2,TRBV7-8,.
CASSAGQNNSPLHF,TGTGCCAGCAGCGCGGGACAGAATAATTCACCCCTCCACTTT,TRBJ1-6,TRBD1,TRBV5-6,.
CASSLTGPPNTEAFF,TGTGCCAGCAGCTTAACGGGGCCCCCGAACACTGAAGCTTTCTTT,TRBJ1-1,.,TRBV7-2,.
CASLENPAGEKLFF,TGTGCCAGCCTAGAAAACCCAGCGGGAGAAAAACTGTTTTTT,TRBJ1-4,.,TRBV2,.
CASSPTGGGNTIYF,TGTGCCAGCTCCCCCACAGGGGGTGGAAACACCATATATTTT,TRBJ1-3,TRBD1,TRBV18,.
CASSKQVVSYEQYF,TGTGCCAGCAGTAAACAGGTCGTCTCCTACGAGCAGTACTTC,TRBJ2-7,.,TRBV6-5,once
CAISDREQGLETQYF,TGTGCCATCAGTGACAGGGAACAGGGGTTGGAGACCCAGTACTTC,TRBJ2-5,TRBD1,TRBV10-3,.
CASSLGRPGRDYGYTF,TGTGCCAGCAGTTTGGGCAGGCCTGGCAGGGACTATGGCTACACCTTC,TRBJ1-2,.,TRBV28,many
CASSYTTGGASEKLFF,TGTGCCAGCAGTTACACCACAGGGGGCGCGAGTGAAAAACTGTTTTTT,TRBJ1-4,TRBD1,TRBV6-5,.
CASSLGTGKNTEAFF,TGTGCCAGCAGCTTGGGGACAGGGAAGAACACTGAAGCTTTCTTT,TRBJ1-1,TRBD1,TRBV7-9,.
CASSLGARIGADTQYF,TGTGCTAGCAGCTTAGGGGCCAGAATCGGCGCAGATACGCAGTATTTT,TRBJ2-3,.,TRBV7-7,.
CASSTGGHSNQPQHF,TGTGCCAGCAGCACCGGGGGGCATAGCAATCAGCCCCAGCATTTT,TRBJ1-5,.,TRBV28,.
CASSVRGGEQYF,TGTGCCAGCAGTGTGCGGGGTGGCGAGCAGTACTTC,TRBJ2-7,.,TRBV2,.
CASSPTGGTTDTQYF,TGTGCCAGCAGCCCGACAGGGGGCACCACAGATACGCAGTATTTT,TRBJ2-3,TRBD1,TRBV5-4,few
CASSLGVIPYEQYF,TGTGCCAGCAGCTTAGGTGTCATCCCCTACGAGCAGTACTTC,TRBJ2-7,.,TRBV11-2,.
CASSTPRGSNQPQHF,TGTGCCAGTAGTACCCCAAGGGGGAGCAATCAGCCCCAGCATTTT,TRBJ1-5,.,TRBV19,once
CAWSKGEGNTEAFF,TGTGCCTGGAGTAAGGGGGAAGGGAACACTGAAGCTTTCTTT,TRBJ1-1,.,TRBV30,.
CASSLQEPYNSPLHF,TGTGCCAGCTCATTACAGGAGCCCTATAATTCACCCCTCCACTTT,TRBJ1-6,.,TRBV18,few
CASSGGDRGYGYTF,TGTGCCAGCAGCGGAGGGGACAGGGGCTATGGCTACACCTTC,TRBJ1-2,TRBD1,TRBV9,many
CASSPPGSANEQFF,TGTGCCAGCAGCCCGCCTGGATCAGCTAATGAGCAGTTCTTC,TRBJ2-1,.,TRBV7-7,.
CASSFLTGAYEQYF,TGTGCCAGCAGCTTCCTGACAGGGGCCTACGAGCAGTACTTC,TRBJ2-7,TRBD1,TRBV7-9,.
CASSDGVAGSVGTQYF,TGTGCCAGCAGCGATGGGGTAGCGGGTTCAGTAGGTACGCAGTATTTT,TRBJ2-3,TRBD2,TRBV7-6,few
CSADSREAFF,TGCAGTGCCGACAGTCGTGAAGCTTTCTTT,TRBJ1-1,.,TRBV20-1,few
CASSLDWGEQFF,TGTGCCAGCAGCTTAGACTGGGGTGAGCAGTTCTTC,TRBJ2-1,.,TRBV7-9,.
CASSLTGPLEPLHF,TGTGCCAGCAGCTTGACAGGGCCCCTCGAGCCCCTCCACTTT,TRBJ1-6,TRBD1,TRBV7-2,.
CASSLDWGGYTF,TGTGCCAGCAGCTTAGATTGGGGGGGCTACACCTTC,TRBJ1-2,.,TRBV7-2,.
CASQRGQGNIQYF,TGTGCCAGCCAAAGGGGGCAGGGGAACATTCAGTACTTC,TRBJ2-4,TRBD1,TRBV27,.
CASSPSWGGDTYEQYF,TGTGCCAGCAGCCCCTCTTGGGGGGGGGACACCTACGAGCAGTACTTC,TRBJ2-7,.,TRBV5-4,.
CASSTGLNYEQYF,TGTGCCAGCAGCACCGGACTGAACTACGAGCAGTACTTC,TRBJ2-7,.,TRBV5-6,few
CASRFRNSPLHF,TGTGCAAGTCGCTTCAGGAATTCACCCCTCCACTTT,TRBJ1-6,.,TRBV12-2,.
CASSFTGAKGETQYF,TGCGCCAGCAGCTTCACAGGGGCCAAAGGGGAGACCCAGTACTTC,TRBJ2-5,TRBD1,TRBV5-1,.
CASSLLQGQINEKLFF,TGTGCCAGCAGCCTCCTCCAGGGACAGATTAATGAAAAACTGTTTTTT,TRBJ1-4,TRBD1,TRBV28,.
CASSSQTGGNSPLHF,TGTGCCAGCAGCTCCCAAACAGGGGGTAATTCACCCCTCCACTTT,TRBJ1-6,TRBD1,TRBV9,few
CASSPRVGQGAAGTEAFF,TGTGCCAGCTCACCGCGAGTGGGACAGGGGGCCGCTGGCACTGAAGCTTTCTTT,TRBJ1-1,TRBD1,TRBV18,medium-sized
CASSLAAARYGYTF,TGTGCCAGCAGCTTGGCGGCAGCCCGGTATGGCTACACCTTC,TRBJ1-2,.,TRBV7-9,.
CAGRGWGTAQETQYF,TGTGCCGGTAGGGGATGGGGTACAGCCCAAGAGACCCAGTACTTC,TRBJ2-5,.,TRBV6-1,.
CASSPTGGQETQYF,TGCGCCAGCAGCCCAACAGGGGGCCAAGAGACCCAGTACTTC,TRBJ2-5,TRBD1,TRBV5-1,.
CASSSRDKGSDEQFF,TGCGCCAGCAGCTCTCGGGACAAGGGTTCCGATGAGCAGTTCTTC,TRBJ2-1,.,TRBV10-2,.
CASSLALAGHYTGELFF,TGTGCCAGCAGCTTGGCACTAGCGGGGCATTACACCGGGGAGCTGTTTTTT,TRBJ2-2,TRBD2,TRBV5-5,.
CATSRADRGSWGNEQFF,TGTGCCACCAGCAGAGCAGACAGGGGGTCCTGGGGCAATGAGCAGTTCTTC,TRBJ2-1,TRBD1,TRBV15,.
CASSFSGSGQPQHF,TGTGCCAGCAGTTTCAGTGGTTCCGGGCAGCCCCAGCATTTT,TRBJ1-5,.,TRBV28,.
CASSFGRAGPTQYF,TGTGCCAGCAGCTTCGGGCGAGCGGGGCCTACGCAGTATTTT,TRBJ2-3,TRBD2,TRBV7-9,.
CASTLGHNSNQPQHF,TGTGCCAGTACTCTTGGACATAATAGCAATCAGCCCCAGCATTTT,TRBJ1-5,.,TRBV19,.
CASSDKRGGFNEQFF,TGTGCCAGCAGCGACAAGCGGGGGGGCTTCAATGAGCAGTTCTTC,TRBJ2-1,TRBD2,TRBV7-8,medium-sized
CASSLQQRSSGNTIYF,TGTGCCAGCAGCTTGCAACAGAGGAGCTCTGGAAACACCATATATTTT,TRBJ1-3,.,TRBV7-8,.